This TCR beta chain originates from a study of T cell changes during pregnancy in multiple sclerosis. Germline V gene sequence: CDR1 SGDLS, CDR2 YYNGEE. This CDR3 region has 15 residues. Trimming removed 3 bases at V and 11 bases at J, with 18 bases between. The table came from immunoSEQ multiplex PCR; TCRdb's copy has only in-frame clones and leaves some out. The data hold more than 35,000 clones, with approximately 90% observed a single time. In this sample, this clone is medium-sized. The sample in question was CD8+ T cells from peripheral blood mononuclear cells, obtained after pregnancy. The clonotype was recovered from a female donor in good health, enrolled as a control in a pregnancy study. The chain recombines TRBV9 with TRBJ1-6, with D perhaps TRBD1 (5 bases). CDR3 sequence reads: CASSAFPGTDPPLHF. Here the CDR3 DNA reads TGTGCCAGCAGCGCCTTCCCCGGGACTGACCCACCCCTCCACTTT.